The 21 T cell receptor beta chains in this list originate from one sample, sequenced in a study of cytotoxic CD8 clonotypes in ibrutinib-treated CLL. The assay was immunoSEQ multiplex PCR, and TCRdb's table has in-frame clones only and misses some. The table records fewer than 200,000 clones, less than 85% of them present only once. This sample comprised PBMCs, obtained after 24 months of ibrutinib treatment. The receptors were sampled from a human donor with chronic lymphocytic leukemia.

V usage is TRBV7-9 and J usage is TRBJ1-1; 9 nucleotides align to TRBD1. The CDR3 has 15 residues. J gave up 4 bases and V 6 bases, and 9 bases lay outside the gene matches. Germline V CDR1 and CDR2: SEHNR, FQNEAQ (reference sequence). This chain's CDR3 is CASSFTGGSGTEAFF. CDR3 sequence (DNA): TGTGCCAGCAGTTTCACAGGGGGCTCGGGCACTGAAGCTTTCTTT.

For the CDR3, the DNA is TGTGCCAGCAGCCCCAGCGGGCTAGCGACCTACGAGCAGTACTTC. Translating it yields CASSPSGLATYEQYF. The gene calls are TRBV6-5 and TRBJ2-7, with D tentatively TRBD2 (6 bases). Germline CDR1 is MNHEY and CDR2 is SVGAGI. This CDR3 region has 15 residues. V shed 6 bases and J shed 2 bases, with 17 bases lying between them.

The CDR3 DNA reads as TGTGCCTGGAGTGTGGGGATAAGTGGCTACACCTTC. Translated: CAWSVGISGYTF. V usage is TRBV30 and J usage is TRBJ1-2; D ambiguous. This CDR3 contains 12 residues. V lost 0 bases and J lost 7, with 9 bases in between. In germline, CDR1 is GTSNPN, CDR2 SVGIG (reference sequence).

The chain employs TRBV28 and TRBJ2-7, with a weak D call TRBD1 (6 bases). This CDR3 region has 14 residues. The V gene lost 3 bases and the J gene lost 5 bases, with 14 bases spanning the gap. CDR1 is MDHEN and CDR2 is SYDVKM in the germline V gene. CDR3 region: CASSLSTGRDEQYF. CDR3 bases: TGTGCCAGCAGTTTGTCGACAGGTCGGGACGAGCAGTACTTC.

This chain joins TRBV27 and TRBJ1-4; D gene unclear. Trimming removed 2 bases at V and 0 bases at J, with 16 bases between. This CDR3 spans 18 amino acids. Per germline, CDR1 MNHEY and CDR2 SMNVEV (reference sequence). CDR3 sequence: CASSLVGMLTATNEKLFF. The CDR3 DNA reads as TGTGCCAGCAGTTTAGTGGGGATGCTAACCGCAACTAATGAAAAACTGTTTTTT.

In its sample, this clone was seen a few times. The genes are TRBV6-5 and TRBJ1-1, with 7 positions matching TRBD1. In germline, CDR1 is MNHEY, CDR2 SVGAGI. V trimming: 4 bases; J trimming: 5 bases; junction bases outside the gene matches: 7. The length of the CDR3 is 14 residues. Here the CDR3 reads CASSLTGVGTEAFF. The CDR3 bases are TGTGCCAGCAGTTTAACAGGGGTTGGGACTGAAGCTTTCTTT.

The rearrangement uses TRBV15 and TRBJ2-2; 7 bases line up with TRBD2. V lost 7 bases and J lost 5; bases outside the gene matches: 10. This CDR3 region has 15 residues. Per germline, CDR1 LNHNV and CDR2 YYDKDF (reference sequence). The CDR3 DNA is TGTGCCACCATCCCTACACTAGCGTGGACCGGGGAGCTGTTTTTT. Protein sequence: CATIPTLAWTGELFF.

The table lists this clone with a count of one. The chain uses TRBV4-2 and TRBJ1-1; 7 bases are a match to TRBD1. The CDR3 runs 15 residues. The V gene's germline CDR1 is LGHNA and CDR2 YNFKEQ. The V gene end was trimmed by 3 bases and the J gene end by 6 bases; junction bases not matched to a gene: 10. CDR3 DNA sequence: TGTGCCAGCAGCCACCTTCCGGGACAGCGGCCTGAAGCTTTCTTT. As protein: CASSHLPGQRPEAFF.

The chain has TRBV6-6 and TRBJ1-3, with unresolved D. The V and J ends lost 2 bases and 5 bases respectively, with 10 bases between them. The CDR3 consists of 14 residues. Germline V gene lookup returns CDR1 MNHNY and CDR2 SVGAGI (reference sequence). The CDR3 spells CASSYDLGRNTIYF. The CDR3 bases are TGTGCCAGCAGTTACGACCTGGGAAGAAACACCATATATTTT.

The genes are TRBV29-1 and TRBJ2-1; 7 nucleotides agree with TRBD2. The CDR3 covers 14 residues. CDR1 is SQVTM, CDR2 ANQGSEA, per germline. V gave up 4 bases and J gave up 2 bases; unmatched junction bases: 5. The CDR3 spells CSVVWRETYNEQFF. Here the CDR3 DNA reads TGCAGCGTTGTATGGCGGGAGACCTACAATGAGCAGTTCTTC.

This clone was counted only a few times. The chain employs TRBV30 and TRBJ1-5; maybe TRBD1 (5 bases). CDR3 length: 13 amino acids. Per the germline V gene, CDR1 is GTSNPN and CDR2 is SVGIG (reference sequence). Trimming removed 2 bases at V and 3 bases at J, with 8 bases between. The CDR3 DNA sequence: TGTGCCTGGAGTTCAGGGCTCAATCAGCCCCAGCATTTT. Translating gives CAWSSGLNQPQHF.

This chain connects TRBV19 to TRBJ2-5; TRBD2 matches 10 bases. J lost 2 bases, V lost 1 base, and 1 base had no gene match. Per the germline V gene, CDR1 is LNHDA and CDR2 is SQIVND (reference sequence). This CDR3 contains 15 residues. For the CDR3, the DNA is TGTGCCAGTAGTATAGGAGCGGGAGGGCAAGAGACCCAGTACTTC. It translates to CASSIGAGGQETQYF.

The V call is TRBV30, the J call TRBJ1-3, with D unresolved. V lost 0 bases and J lost 0, with 12 bases in between. There are 16 residues in the CDR3. CDR1 and CDR2 (germline): GTSNPN, SVGIG (reference sequence). DNA of the CDR3: TGTGCCTGGAGTGTAGCAGGTCCTTCCTCTGGAAACACCATATATTTT. The encoded protein is CAWSVAGPSSGNTIYF.

The chain carries TRBV2 and TRBJ1-2; D not resolved. Germline-derived CDR1 and CDR2 are SNHLY and FYNNEI. CDR3 length equals 12 residues. Trimming stripped 3 bases from V and 3 bases from J, with 5 bases between. CDR3 region: CASSEAYYGYTF. The CDR3 nucleotides are TGTGCCAGCAGTGAGGCCTACTATGGCTACACCTTC.

This rearrangement joins TRBV5-1 to TRBJ1-6; no firm D call. With 0 bases removed from V and 10 bases from J, the gap between germline ends came to 8 bases. The CDR3 has 13 residues. Per the germline V gene, CDR1 is SGHRS and CDR2 is YFSETQ. The CDR3 DNA is TGCGCCAGCAGCTTGGCGGGGAGATCACCCCTCCACTTT. It is translated as CASSLAGRSPLHF.

The chain has TRBV28 and TRBJ2-1; the D gene is possibly TRBD2 (6 bases). Trimming stripped 6 bases from V and 12 bases from J, with 15 bases between. The CDR3 totals 12 residues. Germline loops: CDR1 MDHEN, CDR2 SYDVKM. CDR3 in amino acids: CASRGGWFGQFF. The CDR3 DNA sequence: TGTGCCAGCAGGGGGGGATGGTTCGGGCAGTTCTTC.

The V call is TRBV7-8, the J call TRBJ1-1; D gene unclear. Trimming cost V 4 bases and J 4 bases, with 16 bases left between them. The CDR3 contains 15 residues. CDR1 is SGHVS and CDR2 is FQNEAQ in the germline V gene. The CDR3 spells CASSYEGGLGTEAFF. CDR3 bases: TGTGCCAGCAGCTACGAGGGCGGACTAGGCACTGAAGCTTTCTTT.

This clone was observed a handful of times. The rearrangement joins TRBV7-8 to TRBJ2-7; D possibly matches TRBD1 or TRBD2 (5 bases each). Germline V CDR1 and CDR2: SGHVS, FQNEAQ. Trimming took off 1 base at V and 3 bases at J, with 13 bases between the two ends. The CDR3 consists of 15 residues. The CDR3 DNA reads as TGTGCCAGCAGCTTAGAGAGGGGAGAAGGCTACGAGCAGTACTTC. Its translation: CASSLERGEGYEQYF.

This chain links TRBV5-1 with TRBJ1-2; 8 bases agree with TRBD1. The germline V gene encodes CDR1 SGHRS and CDR2 YFSETQ. The CDR3 is 16 residues long. The J segment lost 8 bases and the V segment lost 3 bases, leaving 15 bases of the junction unmatched. CDR3 sequence (DNA): TGCGCCAGCAGCTCCGACCGACAGGGGAAAGGCGAAGGCTACACCTTC. Residues: CASSSDRQGKGEGYTF. Drawing the rest from reference TRBV5-1 and TRBJ1-2, the complete variable domain is KAGVTQTPRYLIKTRGQQVTLSCSPISGHRSVSWYQQTPGQGLQFLFEYFSETQRNKGNFPGRFSGRQFSNSRSEMNVSTLELGDSALYLCASSSDRQGKGEGYTFGSGTRLTVV.

The chain joins TRBV30 to TRBJ1-1; D is unresolved. This CDR3 is 15 amino acids long. V lost 1 base and J lost 5, with 17 bases in between. CDR1 is GTSNPN and CDR2 is SVGIG in the germline V gene (reference sequence). In nucleotides, the CDR3 is TGTGCCTGGAGTGAAGTCCTAAAGGTAGGGACTGAAGCTTTCTTT. Its protein product is CAWSEVLKVGTEAFF. Complete variable domain (other parts from reference TRBV30 and TRBJ1-1): SQTIHQWPATLVQPVGSPLSLECTVEGTSNPNLYWYRQAAGRGLQLLFYSVGIGQISSEVPQNLSASRPQDRQFILSSKKLLLSDSGFYLCAWSEVLKVGTEAFFGQGTRLTVV.

The V call is TRBV28, the J call TRBJ2-7; D ambiguous. In germline, CDR1 is MDHEN, CDR2 SYDVKM. The V end was cut by 3 bases, the J end by 0 bases, with 15 bases between. This CDR3 spans 16 amino acids. CDR3 amino acids: CASSLSTAVSSYEQYF. DNA of the CDR3: TGTGCCAGCAGTTTGAGTACGGCGGTGAGCTCCTACGAGCAGTACTTC. The full variable domain, completed using reference TRBV28 and TRBJ2-7, is DVKVTQSSRYLVKRTGEKVFLECVQDMDHENMFWYRQDPGLGLRLIYFSYDVKMKEKGDIPEGYSVSREKKERFSLILESASTNQTSMYLCASSLSTAVSSYEQYFGPGTRLTVT.